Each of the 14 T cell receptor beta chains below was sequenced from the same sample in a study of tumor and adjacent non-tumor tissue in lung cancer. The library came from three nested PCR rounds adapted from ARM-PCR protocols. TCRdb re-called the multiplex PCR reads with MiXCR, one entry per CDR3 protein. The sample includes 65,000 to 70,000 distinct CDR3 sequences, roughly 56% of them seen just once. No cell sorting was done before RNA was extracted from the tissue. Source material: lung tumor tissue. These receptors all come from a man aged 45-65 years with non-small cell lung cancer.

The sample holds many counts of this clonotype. This CDR3 reads CASSLGARGDTQYF. The CDR3 DNA follows: TGTGCCAGCAGCTTAGGGGCTAGGGGAGATACGCAGTATTTT. The rearrangement uses TRBV7-8 and TRBJ2-3; TRBD1 is a possible D gene (5 bases). CDR1 is SGHVS, CDR2 FQNEAQ, per germline. The CDR3 runs to 14 residues. Deletions cut 1 base from V and 5 bases from J, with 10 bases between.

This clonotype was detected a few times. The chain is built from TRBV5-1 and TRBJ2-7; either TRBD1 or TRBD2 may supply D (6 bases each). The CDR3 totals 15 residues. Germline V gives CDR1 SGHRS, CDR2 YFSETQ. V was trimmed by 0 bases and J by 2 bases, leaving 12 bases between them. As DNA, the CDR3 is TGCGCCAGCAGCTTGGAAACAGGGAGGACCTACGAGCAGTACTTC. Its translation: CASSLETGRTYEQYF.

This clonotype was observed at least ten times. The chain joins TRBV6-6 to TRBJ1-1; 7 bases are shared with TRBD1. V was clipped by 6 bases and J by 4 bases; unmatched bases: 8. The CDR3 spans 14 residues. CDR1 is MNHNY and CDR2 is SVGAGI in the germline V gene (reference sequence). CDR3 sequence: CASRSDRAGTEAFF. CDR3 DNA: TGTGCCAGCAGATCAGACAGGGCGGGCACTGAAGCTTTCTTT.

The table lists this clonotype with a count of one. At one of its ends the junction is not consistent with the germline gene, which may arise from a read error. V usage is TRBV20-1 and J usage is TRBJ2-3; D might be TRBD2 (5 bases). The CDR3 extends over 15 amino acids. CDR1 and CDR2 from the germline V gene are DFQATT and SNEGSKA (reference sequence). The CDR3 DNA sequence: TGCAGTACTAGAGGTAGTCCTTCTAGCACAGATACGCAGTATTTT. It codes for CSTRGSPSSTDTQYF.

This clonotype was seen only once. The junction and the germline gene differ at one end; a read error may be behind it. Here the CDR3 reads CAISLGGEAVNEQFF. The CDR3 DNA sequence: TGTGCCATCAGCCTAGGGGGCGAGGCTGTCAATGAGCAGTTCTTC. The chain is built from TRBV11-3 and TRBJ2-1, with TRBD1 identical over 7 bases. The CDR3 runs to 15 residues. The germline V gene encodes CDR1 SGHNT and CDR2 YENEEA.

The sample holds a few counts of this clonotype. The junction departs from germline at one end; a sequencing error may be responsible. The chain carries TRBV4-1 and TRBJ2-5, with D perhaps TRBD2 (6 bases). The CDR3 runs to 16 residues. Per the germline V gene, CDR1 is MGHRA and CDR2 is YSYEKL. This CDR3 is CASSQDLREFSETQYF. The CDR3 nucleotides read TGCGCCAGTAGCCAAGATCTGCGGGAATTTTCAGAGACCCAGTACTTC.

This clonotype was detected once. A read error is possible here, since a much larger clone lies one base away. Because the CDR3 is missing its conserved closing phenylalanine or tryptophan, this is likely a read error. The CDR3 nucleotides are TGTGCCAGCAGCCCACCTAGCGGGAGACGTGTCACCGGGGAGCTGTTTCTT. It codes for CASSPPSGRRVTGELFL. The genes are TRBV11-2 and TRBJ2-2, with TRBD2 matching over 10 bases. CDR1 is SGHAT, CDR2 FQNNGV, per germline. V gave up 5 bases and J gave up 4 bases; unmatched junction bases: 10. The CDR3 is made up of 17 amino acids.

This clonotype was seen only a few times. The CDR3 sequence is CASSLAGGPWGYTF. The DNA of the CDR3 is TGTGCCAGCAGCTTAGCTGGGGGCCCTTGGGGCTACACCTTC. V and J are TRBV7-9 and TRBJ1-2; perhaps TRBD1 as D (6 bases). Germline CDR1 and CDR2: SEHNR and FQNEAQ (reference sequence). This CDR3 region has 14 residues. Trimming left V 0 bases short and J 8 bases short, with 13 bases between.

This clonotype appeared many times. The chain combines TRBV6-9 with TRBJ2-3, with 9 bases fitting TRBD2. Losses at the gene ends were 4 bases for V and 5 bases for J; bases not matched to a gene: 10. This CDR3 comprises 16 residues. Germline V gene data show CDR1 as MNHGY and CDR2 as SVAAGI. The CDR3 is CASSSPQRGVGDTQYF. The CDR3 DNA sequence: TGTGCCAGCAGTTCGCCCCAGCGGGGGGTGGGAGATACGCAGTATTTT.

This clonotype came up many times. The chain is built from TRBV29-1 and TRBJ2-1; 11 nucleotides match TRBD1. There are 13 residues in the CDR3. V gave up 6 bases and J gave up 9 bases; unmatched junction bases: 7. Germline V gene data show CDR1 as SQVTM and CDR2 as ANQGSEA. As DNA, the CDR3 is TGCAGCGTGGACAGGGGGCGGGTTGGTGAGCAGTTCTTC. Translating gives CSVDRGRVGEQFF.

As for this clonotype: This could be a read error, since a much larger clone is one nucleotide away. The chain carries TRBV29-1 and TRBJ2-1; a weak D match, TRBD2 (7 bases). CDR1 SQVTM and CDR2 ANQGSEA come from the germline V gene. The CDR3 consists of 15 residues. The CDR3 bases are TGCAGCGTTGTTCTCCCCCGTGGGGGGGCATGGGAGCAGCTCTTC. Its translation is CSVVLPRGGAWEQLF.

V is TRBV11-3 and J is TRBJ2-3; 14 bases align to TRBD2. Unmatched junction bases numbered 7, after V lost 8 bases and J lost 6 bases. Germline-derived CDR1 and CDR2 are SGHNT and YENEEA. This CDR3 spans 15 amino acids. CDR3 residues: CASLGTSGREDTQYF. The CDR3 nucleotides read TGTGCCAGCTTAGGGACTAGCGGGAGAGAGGATACGCAGTATTTT. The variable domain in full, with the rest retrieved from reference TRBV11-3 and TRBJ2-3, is EAGVVQSPRYKIIEKKQPVAFWCNPISGHNTLYWYLQNLGQGPELLIRYENEEAVDDSQLPKDRFSAERLKGVDSTLKIQPAELGDSAVYLCASLGTSGREDTQYFGPGTRLTVL.

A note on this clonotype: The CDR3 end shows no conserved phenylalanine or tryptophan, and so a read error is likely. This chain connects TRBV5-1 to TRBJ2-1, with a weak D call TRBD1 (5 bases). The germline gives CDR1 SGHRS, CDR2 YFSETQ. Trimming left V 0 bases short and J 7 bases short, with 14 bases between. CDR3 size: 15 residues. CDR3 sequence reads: CASSLGAGQWNEQFL. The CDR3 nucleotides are TGCGCCAGCAGCTTGGGGGCAGGGCAATGGAATGAGCAGTTCTTA.

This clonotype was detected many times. The CDR3, as DNA: TGTGCCACCAGTGATTTGTCAGCGGGAGCGGGCAATGAGCAGTTCTTC. Amino acid sequence: CATSDLSAGAGNEQFF. The chain links TRBV24-1 to TRBJ2-1; the match to TRBD2 covers 8 bases. The CDR3 is made up of 16 amino acids. Germline trimming cut 0 bases from V and 6 bases from J; bases unmatched to any gene: 6. Germline CDR1 KGHDR, CDR2 SFDVKD.